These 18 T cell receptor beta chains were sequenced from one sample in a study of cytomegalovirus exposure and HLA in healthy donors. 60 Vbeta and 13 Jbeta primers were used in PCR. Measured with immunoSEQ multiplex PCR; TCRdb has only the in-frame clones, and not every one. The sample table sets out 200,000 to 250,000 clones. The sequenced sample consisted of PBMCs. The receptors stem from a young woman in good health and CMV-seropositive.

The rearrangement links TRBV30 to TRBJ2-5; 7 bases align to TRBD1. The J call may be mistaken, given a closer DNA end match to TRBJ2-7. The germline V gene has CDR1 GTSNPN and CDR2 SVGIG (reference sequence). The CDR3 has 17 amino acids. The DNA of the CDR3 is TGTGCCTGGAGTGGCGGTCTCCGGGACAGAGGTCTCTACGAGCAGTACTTC. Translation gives CAWSGGLRDRGLYEQYF.

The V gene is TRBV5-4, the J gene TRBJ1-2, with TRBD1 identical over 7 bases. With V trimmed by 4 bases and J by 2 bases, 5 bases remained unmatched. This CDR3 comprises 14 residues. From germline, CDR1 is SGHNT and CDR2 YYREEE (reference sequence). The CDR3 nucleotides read TGTGCCAGCAGCCTGGGACAGAACAACTATGGCTACACCTTC. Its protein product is CASSLGQNNYGYTF.

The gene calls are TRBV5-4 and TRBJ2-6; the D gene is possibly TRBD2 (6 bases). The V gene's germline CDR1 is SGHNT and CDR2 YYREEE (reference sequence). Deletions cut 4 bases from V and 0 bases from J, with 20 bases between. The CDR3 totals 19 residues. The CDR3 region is CASSPPGTPGSSGANVLTF. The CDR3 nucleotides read TGTGCCAGCAGCCCGCCCGGGACTCCTGGAAGCTCTGGGGCCAACGTCCTGACTTTC.

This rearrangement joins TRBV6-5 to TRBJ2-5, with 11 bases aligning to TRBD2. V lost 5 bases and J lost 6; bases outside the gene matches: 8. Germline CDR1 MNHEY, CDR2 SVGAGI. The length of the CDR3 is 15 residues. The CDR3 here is CASSLTSGVRKTQYF. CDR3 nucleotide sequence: TGTGCCAGCAGTCTGACTAGCGGGGTTAGGAAGACCCAGTACTTC.

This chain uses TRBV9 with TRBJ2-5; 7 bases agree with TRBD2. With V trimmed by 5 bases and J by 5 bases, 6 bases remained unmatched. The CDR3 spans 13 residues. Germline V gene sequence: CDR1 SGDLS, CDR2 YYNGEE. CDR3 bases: TGTGCCAGCAGTAGCGGGTCCGGGGAGACCCAGTACTTC. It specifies CASSSGSGETQYF.

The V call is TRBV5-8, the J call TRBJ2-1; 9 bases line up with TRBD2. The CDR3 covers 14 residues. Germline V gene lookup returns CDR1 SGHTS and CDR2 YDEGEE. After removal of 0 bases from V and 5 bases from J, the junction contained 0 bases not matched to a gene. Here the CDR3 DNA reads TGTGCCAGCAGCTTGGGGACTAGCGACAATGAGCAGTTCTTC. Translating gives CASSLGTSDNEQFF.

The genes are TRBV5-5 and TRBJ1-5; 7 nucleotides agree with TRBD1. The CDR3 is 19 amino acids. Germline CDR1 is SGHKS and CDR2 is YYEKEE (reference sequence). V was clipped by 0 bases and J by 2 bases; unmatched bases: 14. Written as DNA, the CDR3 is TGTGCCAGCAGCTTGGAAGCGACAGGGTCCTTTAGGGGCAATCAGCCCCAGCATTTT. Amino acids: CASSLEATGSFRGNQPQHF.

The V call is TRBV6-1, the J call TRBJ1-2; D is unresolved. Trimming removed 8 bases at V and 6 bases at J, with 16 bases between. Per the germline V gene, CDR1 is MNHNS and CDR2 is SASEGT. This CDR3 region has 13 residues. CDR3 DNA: TGTGCCAGCGGAGTCGAGGGTGGGGATGGCTACACCTTC. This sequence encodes CASGVEGGDGYTF.

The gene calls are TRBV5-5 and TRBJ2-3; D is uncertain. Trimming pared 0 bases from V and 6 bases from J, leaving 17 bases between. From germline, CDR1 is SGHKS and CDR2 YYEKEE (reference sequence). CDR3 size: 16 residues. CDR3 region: CASSLGANALSDTQYF. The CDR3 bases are TGTGCCAGCAGCTTGGGGGCTAACGCACTCTCGGATACGCAGTATTTT.

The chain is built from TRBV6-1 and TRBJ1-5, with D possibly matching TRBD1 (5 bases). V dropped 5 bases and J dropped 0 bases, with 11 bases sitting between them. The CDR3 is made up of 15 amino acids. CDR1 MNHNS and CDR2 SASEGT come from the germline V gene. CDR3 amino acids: CASSSDTTSNQPQHF. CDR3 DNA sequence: TGTGCCAGCAGTTCGGACACCACTAGCAATCAGCCCCAGCATTTT.

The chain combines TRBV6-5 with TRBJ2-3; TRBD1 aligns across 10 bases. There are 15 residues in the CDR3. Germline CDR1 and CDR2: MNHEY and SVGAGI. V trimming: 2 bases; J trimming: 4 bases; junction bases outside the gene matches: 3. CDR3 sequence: CASSYAGQGADTQYF. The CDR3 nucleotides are TGTGCCAGCAGTTACGCTGGACAGGGGGCAGATACGCAGTATTTT.

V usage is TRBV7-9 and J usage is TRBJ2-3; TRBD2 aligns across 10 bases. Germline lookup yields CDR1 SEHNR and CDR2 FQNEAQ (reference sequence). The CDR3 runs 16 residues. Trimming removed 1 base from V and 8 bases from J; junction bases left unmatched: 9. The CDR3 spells CASSLVFGTSEVTQYF. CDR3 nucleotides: TGTGCCAGCAGCTTAGTGTTTGGGACTAGCGAGGTTACGCAGTATTTT.

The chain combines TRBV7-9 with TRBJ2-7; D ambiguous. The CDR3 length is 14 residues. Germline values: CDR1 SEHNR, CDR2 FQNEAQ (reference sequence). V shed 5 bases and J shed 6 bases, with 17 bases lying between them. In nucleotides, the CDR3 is TGTGCCAGCAGCCTCCTAGGCAGATTCGGCGAGCAGTACTTC. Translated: CASSLLGRFGEQYF.

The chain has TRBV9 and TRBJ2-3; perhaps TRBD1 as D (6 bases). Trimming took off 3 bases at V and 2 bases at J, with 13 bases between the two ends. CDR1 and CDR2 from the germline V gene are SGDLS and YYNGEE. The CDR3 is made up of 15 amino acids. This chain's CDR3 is CASSGNRVPTDTQYF. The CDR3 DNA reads TGTGCCAGCAGCGGCAACAGGGTCCCCACAGATACGCAGTATTTT.

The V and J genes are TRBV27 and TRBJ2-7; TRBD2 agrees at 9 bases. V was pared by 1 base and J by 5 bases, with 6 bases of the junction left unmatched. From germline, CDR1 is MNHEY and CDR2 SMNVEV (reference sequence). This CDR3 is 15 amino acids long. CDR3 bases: TGTGCCAGCAGTTTATTGCGGGAGGGTCCCAACGAGCAGTACTTC. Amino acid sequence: CASSLLREGPNEQYF.

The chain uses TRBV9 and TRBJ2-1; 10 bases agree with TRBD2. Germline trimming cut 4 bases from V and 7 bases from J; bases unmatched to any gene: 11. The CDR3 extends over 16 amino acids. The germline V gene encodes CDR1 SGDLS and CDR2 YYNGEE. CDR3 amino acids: CASSPRVSGGRNEQFF. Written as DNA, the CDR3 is TGTGCCAGCAGCCCCCGGGTTAGCGGGGGGCGGAATGAGCAGTTCTTC.

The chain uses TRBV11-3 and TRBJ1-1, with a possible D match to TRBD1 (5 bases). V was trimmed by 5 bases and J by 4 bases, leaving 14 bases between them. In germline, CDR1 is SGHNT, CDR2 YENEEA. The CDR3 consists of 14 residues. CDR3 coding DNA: TGTGCCAGCAGCCCCCGTGGGGGGAGCACTGAAGCTTTCTTT. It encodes CASSPRGGSTEAFF.

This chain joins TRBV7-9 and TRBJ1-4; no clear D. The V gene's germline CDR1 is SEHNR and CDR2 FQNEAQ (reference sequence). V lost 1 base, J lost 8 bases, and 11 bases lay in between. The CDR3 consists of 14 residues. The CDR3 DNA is TGTGCCAGCAGCTTAGGCGGGTCCTGGGAAAAACTGTTTTTT. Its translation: CASSLGGSWEKLFF. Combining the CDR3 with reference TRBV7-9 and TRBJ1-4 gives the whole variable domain DTGVSQNPRHKITKRGQNVTFRCDPISEHNRLYWYRQTLGQGPEFLTYFQNEAQLEKSRLLSDRFSAERPKGSFSTLEIQRTEQGDSAMYLCASSLGGSWEKLFFGSGTQLSVL.